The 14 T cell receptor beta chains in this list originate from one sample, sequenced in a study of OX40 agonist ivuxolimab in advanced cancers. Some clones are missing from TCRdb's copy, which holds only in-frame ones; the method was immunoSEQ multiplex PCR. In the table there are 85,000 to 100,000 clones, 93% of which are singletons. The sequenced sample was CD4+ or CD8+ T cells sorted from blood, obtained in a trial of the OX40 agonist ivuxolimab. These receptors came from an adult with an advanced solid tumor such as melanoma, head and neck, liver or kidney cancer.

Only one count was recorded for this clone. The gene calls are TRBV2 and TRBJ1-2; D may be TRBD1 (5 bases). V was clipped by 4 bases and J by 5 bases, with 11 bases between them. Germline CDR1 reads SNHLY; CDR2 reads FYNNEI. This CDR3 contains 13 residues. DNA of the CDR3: TGTGCCAGCAGTGGGGACGGGATTTATGGCTACACCTTC. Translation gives CASSGDGIYGYTF.

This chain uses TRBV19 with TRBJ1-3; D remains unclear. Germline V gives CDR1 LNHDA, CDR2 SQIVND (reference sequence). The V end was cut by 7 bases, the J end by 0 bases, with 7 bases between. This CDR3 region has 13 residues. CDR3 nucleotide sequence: TGTGCCAGTAAAGTTCGCTCTGGAAACACCATATATTTT. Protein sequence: CASKVRSGNTIYF.

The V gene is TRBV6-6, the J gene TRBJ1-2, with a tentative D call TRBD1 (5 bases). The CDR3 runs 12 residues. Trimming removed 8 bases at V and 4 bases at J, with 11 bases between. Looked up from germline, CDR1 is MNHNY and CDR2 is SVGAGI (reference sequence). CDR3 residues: CASGGGGYGYTF. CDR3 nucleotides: TGTGCCAGCGGTGGGGGTGGCTATGGCTACACCTTC.

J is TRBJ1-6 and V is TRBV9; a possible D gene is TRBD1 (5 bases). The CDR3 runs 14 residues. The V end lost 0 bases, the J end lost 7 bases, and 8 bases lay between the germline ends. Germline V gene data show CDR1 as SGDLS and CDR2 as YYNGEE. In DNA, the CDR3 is TGTGCCAGCAGCGTAGGCTGGGGGAATTCACCCCTCCACTTT. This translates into CASSVGWGNSPLHF.

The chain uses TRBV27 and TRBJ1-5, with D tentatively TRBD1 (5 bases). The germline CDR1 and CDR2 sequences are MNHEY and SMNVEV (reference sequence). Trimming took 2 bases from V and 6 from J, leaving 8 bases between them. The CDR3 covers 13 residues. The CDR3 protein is CASSLVGGQPQHF. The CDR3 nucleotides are TGTGCCAGCAGTTTAGTTGGGGGTCAGCCCCAGCATTTT.

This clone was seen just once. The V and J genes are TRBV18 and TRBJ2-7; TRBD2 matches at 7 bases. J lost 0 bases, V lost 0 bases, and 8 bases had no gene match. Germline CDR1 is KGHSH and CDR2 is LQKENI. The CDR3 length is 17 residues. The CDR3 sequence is CASSPPVPGGSSYEQYF. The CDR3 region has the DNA TGTGCCAGCTCACCACCGGTGCCTGGCGGGAGCTCCTACGAGCAGTACTTC.

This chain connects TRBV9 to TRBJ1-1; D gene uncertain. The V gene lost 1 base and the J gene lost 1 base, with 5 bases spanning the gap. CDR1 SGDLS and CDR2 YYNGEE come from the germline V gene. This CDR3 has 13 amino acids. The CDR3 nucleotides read TGTGCCAGCAGCGTAAGGGCGAACACTGAAGCTTTCTTT. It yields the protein CASSVRANTEAFF. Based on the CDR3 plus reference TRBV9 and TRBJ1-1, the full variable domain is DSGVTQTPKHLITATGQRVTLRCSPRSGDLSVYWYQQSLDQGLQFLIQYYNGEERAKGNILERFSAQQFPDLHSELNLSSLELGDSALYFCASSVRANTEAFFGQGTRLTVV.

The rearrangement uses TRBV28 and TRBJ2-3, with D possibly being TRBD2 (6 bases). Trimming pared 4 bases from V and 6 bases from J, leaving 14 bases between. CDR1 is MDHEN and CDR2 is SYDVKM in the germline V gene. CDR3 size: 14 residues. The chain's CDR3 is CASSSAGDADTQYF. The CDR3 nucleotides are TGTGCCAGCAGTTCAGCGGGCGATGCGGATACGCAGTATTTT.

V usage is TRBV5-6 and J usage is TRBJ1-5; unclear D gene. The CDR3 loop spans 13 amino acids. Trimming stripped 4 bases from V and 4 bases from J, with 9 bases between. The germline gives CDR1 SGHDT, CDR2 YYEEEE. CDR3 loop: CASSLERNQPQHF. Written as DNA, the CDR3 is TGTGCCAGCAGCCTGGAGAGGAATCAGCCCCAGCATTTT.

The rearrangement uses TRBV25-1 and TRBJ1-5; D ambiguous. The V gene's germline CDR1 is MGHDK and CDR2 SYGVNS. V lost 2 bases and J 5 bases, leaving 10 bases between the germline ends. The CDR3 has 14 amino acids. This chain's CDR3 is CASSEGSYYQPQHF. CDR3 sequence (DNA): TGTGCCAGCAGTGAAGGCAGTTACTATCAGCCCCAGCATTTT.

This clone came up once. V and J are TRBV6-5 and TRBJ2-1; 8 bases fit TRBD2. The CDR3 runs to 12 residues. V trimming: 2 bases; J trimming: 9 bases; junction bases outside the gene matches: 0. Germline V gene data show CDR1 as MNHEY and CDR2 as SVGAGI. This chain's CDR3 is CASSYREGEQFF. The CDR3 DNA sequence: TGTGCCAGCAGTTACCGGGAGGGTGAGCAGTTCTTC.

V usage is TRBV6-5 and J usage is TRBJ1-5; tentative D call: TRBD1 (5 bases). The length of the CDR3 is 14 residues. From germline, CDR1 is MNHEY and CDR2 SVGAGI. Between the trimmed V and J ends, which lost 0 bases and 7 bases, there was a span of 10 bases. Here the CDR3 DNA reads TGTGCCAGCAGTTACTCCCAGGGAGACCAGCCCCAGCATTTT. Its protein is CASSYSQGDQPQHF.

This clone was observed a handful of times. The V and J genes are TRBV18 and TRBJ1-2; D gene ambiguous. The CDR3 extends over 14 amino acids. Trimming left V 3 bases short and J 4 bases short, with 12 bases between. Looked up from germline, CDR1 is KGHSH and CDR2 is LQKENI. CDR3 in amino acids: CASSPIEHSYGYTF. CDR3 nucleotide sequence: TGTGCCAGCTCACCTATCGAACACAGCTATGGCTACACCTTC.

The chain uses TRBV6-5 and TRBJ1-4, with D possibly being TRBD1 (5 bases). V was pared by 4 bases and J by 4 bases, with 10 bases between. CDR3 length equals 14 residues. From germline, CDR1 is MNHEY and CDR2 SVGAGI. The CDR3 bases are TGTGCCAGCAGTTCAGGGTCGGGTAATGAAAAACTGTTTTTT. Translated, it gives CASSSGSGNEKLFF.